This TCR beta chain was recovered during a study of blood T cells in healthy people across ages. Sample-barcoded 5' priming and a J-beta primer mix drove a second PCR of roughly 7 to 11 cycles. Using its own MiXCR run on the 5' RACE reads, TCRdb lists one record per CDR3 protein. The data contain around 900,000 distinct CDR3 sequences, 45% to 60% of them seen just once; the ten biggest clones take up about 22%. Material for sequencing was blood. The clonotype originates from an older woman in good health.

The CDR3 here is CSASRLAGEEETQYF. DNA for the CDR3: TGCAGTGCTAGCAGACTAGCGGGAGAGGAAGAGACCCAGTACTTC. The chain combines TRBV20-1 with TRBJ2-5; 12 positions match TRBD2. The CDR3 runs to 15 residues. Per the germline V gene, CDR1 is DFQATT and CDR2 is SNEGSKA (reference sequence). Trimming at V came to 3 bases and at J to 3 bases, leaving 5 bases not matched to a gene.